These 16 T cell receptor beta chains originate from one sample sequenced in a study of Ad26.COV2.S vaccination and SARS-CoV-2 variants. This sample's treatment: some 19 received Ad26.COV2.S at low or high dose, single or two shots; several received placebo; per-sample allocation not given. The samples were gathered on day 63 after the first injection of vaccine or placebo. Sequencing used immunoSEQ multiplex PCR; TCRdb keeps in-frame clones, though not all of them. The table shows 380,000 or so clones, with approximately 90% occurring only once. Sequences were derived from peripheral blood, sampled in a trial of Ad26.COV2.S vaccine versus placebo. The receptors stem from a person between 18 and 65 years old who received the Ad26.COV2.S COVID-19 vaccine or a placebo.

J is TRBJ2-7 and V is TRBV6-2 or TRBV6-3; a possible D gene is TRBD2 (6 bases). Per germline, CDR1 MNHEY and CDR2 SVGEGT. The CDR3 extends over 13 amino acids. V was cut by 6 bases and J by 3 bases, with 12 bases left in between. Here the CDR3 reads CASSLGGFYEQYF. DNA of the CDR3: TGTGCCAGCAGCCTTGGGGGGTTCTACGAGCAGTACTTC.

The chain joins TRBV5-4 to TRBJ2-4; 9 nucleotides align to TRBD1. This CDR3 is 16 amino acids long. The junction had 7 bases not matched to a gene; V was cut back by 0 bases and J by 6 bases. Germline V lookup: CDR1 SGHNT, CDR2 YYREEE (reference sequence). The CDR3 DNA sequence: TGTGCCAGCAGCTTGGAAGGGACAGGGAGGGGAAACATTCAGTACTTC. This sequence encodes CASSLEGTGRGNIQYF.

This clone was observed a handful of times. The chain couples TRBV7-2 to TRBJ1-6; tentative D call: TRBD1 (6 bases). Germline CDR1 is SGHTA and CDR2 is FQGNSA. The germline V and J ends were trimmed by 2 bases and 2 bases, with 19 bases remaining between them. The CDR3 sequence is 19 residues long. The CDR3, as DNA: TGTGCCAGCAGCTTAAGTCGGCAGGGGAAAAGGACCTATAATTCACCCCTCCACTTT. Translating gives CASSLSRQGKRTYNSPLHF.

The CDR3 region is CASSYSSSPADEQYF. For the CDR3, the DNA is TGTGCCAGCAGTTACTCGAGCAGCCCGGCAGACGAGCAGTACTTC. The chain recombines TRBV6-5 with TRBJ2-7; D ambiguous. V was clipped by 0 bases and J by 5 bases, with 14 bases between them. The CDR3 length is 15 residues. Germline V CDR1 and CDR2: MNHEY, SVGAGI.

In this sample, this clone turned up once. The chain links TRBV5-5 to TRBJ2-1; 9 bases align to TRBD1. Trimming took 5 bases from V and 8 from J; bases not matched to a gene: 2. The CDR3 covers 12 residues. Germline CDR1 SGHKS, CDR2 YYEKEE (reference sequence). The CDR3 here is CASRQGADEQFF. The CDR3 DNA reads as TGTGCCAGCAGACAGGGGGCGGATGAGCAGTTCTTC.

The chain joins TRBV30 to TRBJ1-1; a weak D match, TRBD1 (6 bases). The CDR3 loop spans 13 amino acids. Germline V gene data show CDR1 as GTSNPN and CDR2 as SVGIG (reference sequence). Deletions cut 3 bases from V and 2 bases from J, with 10 bases between. The CDR3 region is CAWRRGGNTEAFF. DNA for the CDR3: TGTGCCTGGAGACGGGGGGGCAACACTGAAGCTTTCTTT. Filled out from reference TRBV30 and TRBJ1-1, the complete variable domain reads SQTIHQWPATLVQPVGSPLSLECTVEGTSNPNLYWYRQAAGRGLQLLFYSVGIGQISSEVPQNLSASRPQDRQFILSSKKLLLSDSGFYLCAWRRGGNTEAFFGQGTRLTVV.

The chain joins TRBV5-6 to TRBJ1-2, with 7 bases lining up with TRBD1. Germline CDR1 reads SGHDT; CDR2 reads YYEEEE. CDR3 length: 13 amino acids. V lost 4 bases and J lost 8; bases outside the gene matches: 8. The CDR3 sequence is CASSHRGLSGYTF. Here the CDR3 DNA reads TGTGCCAGCAGCCACAGGGGTCTAAGCGGCTACACCTTC.

The CDR3 reads CASSQGPSNQPQHF. CDR3 nucleotide sequence: TGTGCCAGCAGCCAAGGCCCGAGTAATCAGCCCCAGCATTTT. V is TRBV3-1 (or the pseudogene TRBV3-2) and J is TRBJ1-5; D is unresolved. The CDR3 consists of 14 residues. Germline-derived CDR1 and CDR2 are LGHDT and YNNKEL (reference sequence). V lost 1 base to trimming and J lost 4 bases, with 8 bases between them.

A word on this clone: Other DNA sequences in the sample encode the same CDR3. The chain is built from TRBV4-3 and TRBJ2-2; D unresolved. Trimming cost V 1 base and J 0 bases, with 6 bases left between them. The germline V gene has CDR1 LGHNA and CDR2 YSLEER. The CDR3 is made up of 15 amino acids. DNA of the CDR3: TGCGCCAGCAGCCAAGTTCCCGCGAACACCGGGGAGCTGTTTTTT. This translates into CASSQVPANTGELFF.

Comments on this clone: This same CDR3 is encoded by further DNA sequences in the sample. The chain links TRBV18 to TRBJ2-1; 9 nucleotides line up with TRBD1. The CDR3 is 15 amino acids. CDR1 KGHSH and CDR2 LQKENI come from the germline V gene. Unmatched junction bases numbered 4, after V lost 3 bases and J lost 4 bases. In nucleotides, the CDR3 is TGTGCCAGCTCACCCGGGACAGGGTCTTACAATGAGCAGTTCTTC. Its protein is CASSPGTGSYNEQFF.

V gene TRBV7-2 combines with J gene TRBJ2-7, with D perhaps assigned TRBD1 or TRBD2 (6 bases each). CDR3 length: 14 residues. From germline, CDR1 is SGHTA and CDR2 FQGNSA. Deletions cut 5 bases from V and 5 bases from J, with 16 bases between. The CDR3 DNA reads as TGTGCCAGCAGCGTAAGCAGGGGAGGCGACGAGCAGTACTTC. Translated: CASSVSRGGDEQYF.

CDR3 region: CATSREPGTGYNYGYTF. In DNA, the CDR3 is TGTGCCACCAGCAGGGAGCCCGGGACAGGGTATAACTATGGCTACACCTTC. This chain uses TRBV15 with TRBJ1-2; the match to TRBD1 covers 9 bases. V shed 3 bases and J 1 base; nucleotides not matched to a gene: 9. The CDR3 runs 17 residues. In germline, CDR1 is LNHNV, CDR2 YYDKDF (reference sequence).

This chain uses TRBV7-8 with TRBJ2-7; D is unclear. Germline CDR1 SGHVS, CDR2 FQNEAQ. The CDR3 extends over 16 amino acids. Trimming took off 1 base at V and 0 bases at J, with 13 bases between the two ends. In DNA, the CDR3 is TGTGCCAGCAGCTTAGTTTCTGGAGCGAGCTCCTACGAGCAGTACTTC. Protein sequence: CASSLVSGASSYEQYF.

The gene calls are TRBV28 and TRBJ2-2, with 7 positions matching TRBD1. With V trimmed by 2 bases and J by 8 bases, 5 bases remained unmatched. This CDR3 is built from 14 residues. CDR1 is MDHEN and CDR2 is SYDVKM in the germline V gene. This chain's CDR3 is CASSLLGGAGELFF. CDR3 coding DNA: TGTGCCAGCAGTTTACTAGGGGGCGCGGGGGAGCTGTTTTTT.

The chain links TRBV6-6 to TRBJ2-3, with 7 bases lining up with TRBD1. The germline CDR1 and CDR2 sequences are MNHNY and SVGAGI (reference sequence). The V segment lost 6 bases and the J segment 4 bases; nucleotides outside the gene matches: 10. This CDR3 has 15 amino acids. This CDR3 is CASSQGVRRPDTQYF. The CDR3 bases are TGTGCCAGCAGCCAGGGGGTACGCCGCCCAGATACGCAGTATTTT.

The rearrangement joins TRBV19 to TRBJ1-4, with a possible D match to TRBD1 (5 bases). The CDR3 extends over 17 amino acids. With 5 bases removed from V and 0 bases from J, the gap between germline ends came to 16 bases. Per germline, CDR1 LNHDA and CDR2 SQIVND (reference sequence). The CDR3 DNA reads TGTGCCAGTAGTTCCGGGACGAATCATGCAACTAATGAAAAACTGTTTTTT. Translation gives CASSSGTNHATNEKLFF.